Following are 22 T cell receptor beta chains from one sample sequenced in a study of OX40 agonist ivuxolimab in advanced cancers. Using immunoSEQ multiplex PCR, the repertoire was profiled, and TCRdb retains in-frame clones only, with some absent. The sample shows 60,000 or so clones, 70% to 90% of them seen only once. The source material was CD4+ or CD8+ T cells sorted from blood, sampled in a trial of the OX40 agonist ivuxolimab. Receptors were obtained from an adult with an advanced solid tumor such as melanoma, head and neck, liver or kidney cancer.

This rearrangement joins TRBV5-8 to TRBJ2-3; 12 bases fit TRBD1. The CDR3 length is 16 residues. Germline lookup yields CDR1 SGHTS and CDR2 YDEGEE. The trim removed 4 bases at V and 3 bases at J, leaving 6 bases unmatched. DNA of the CDR3: TGTGCCAGCAGCCCCGGGACAGGGGGCCGTACAGATACGCAGTATTTT. Protein sequence: CASSPGTGGRTDTQYF.

The chain couples TRBV6-4 to TRBJ2-7, with TRBD1 matching over 7 bases. The CDR3 loop spans 13 amino acids. Unmatched junction bases numbered 6, after V lost 3 bases and J lost 7 bases. Germline-derived CDR1 and CDR2 are MRHNA and SNTAGT. CDR3 sequence reads: CASSEAQGREQYF. For the CDR3, the DNA is TGTGCCAGCAGTGAGGCACAGGGGCGGGAGCAGTACTTC.

The V gene is TRBV10-1, the J gene TRBJ2-5; the D gene is possibly TRBD2 (5 bases). Per germline, CDR1 WNHNN and CDR2 SYGVQD (reference sequence). The length of the CDR3 is 13 residues. Between the trimmed V and J ends, which lost 2 bases and 5 bases, there was a span of 9 bases. The CDR3 bases are TGCGCCAGCAGTGAGGGGAGTAAGGAGACCCAGTACTTC. This gives the protein CASSEGSKETQYF.

The chain links TRBV28 to TRBJ2-7; maybe TRBD2 (6 bases). Trimming left V 4 bases short and J 5 bases short, with 18 bases between. The CDR3 runs to 15 residues. The germline gives CDR1 MDHEN, CDR2 SYDVKM. As DNA, the CDR3 is TGTGCCAGCAGTTCTTCTTCGGAGGGGCGGAACGAGCAGTACTTC. As protein: CASSSSSEGRNEQYF.

This sequence joins TRBV12-5 and TRBJ1-5; the D is unclear. CDR1 and CDR2 from the germline V gene are LGHNT and FRNRAP. The CDR3 is made up of 13 amino acids. The ends were cut back, 7 bases at V and 5 bases at J, with 12 bases in the middle. CDR3 coding DNA: TGTGCTAGTGCCATTGGAAGGGATCAGCCCCAGCATTTT. Translation: CASAIGRDQPQHF.

This clone was counted a single time. The rearrangement joins TRBV5-1 to TRBJ1-2; 9 nucleotides match TRBD1. Germline assignment: CDR1 SGHRS and CDR2 YFSETQ. The CDR3 loop spans 15 amino acids. V shed 0 bases and J 3 bases; nucleotides not matched to a gene: 3. Written as DNA, the CDR3 is TGCGCCAGCAGCTTGGCGGGGGACAGGGACTATGGCTACACCTTC. This gives the protein CASSLAGDRDYGYTF. The complete variable domain, with remaining parts taken from reference TRBV5-1 and TRBJ1-2, reads KAGVTQTPRYLIKTRGQQVTLSCSPISGHRSVSWYQQTPGQGLQFLFEYFSETQRNKGNFPGRFSGRQFSNSRSEMNVSTLELGDSALYLCASSLAGDRDYGYTFGSGTRLTVV.

In DNA form, the CDR3 reads TGTGCCAGTAGTCCCCGACAGGGGAGGAACTATGGCTACACCTTC. The encoded protein is CASSPRQGRNYGYTF. This chain uses TRBV19 with TRBJ1-2; TRBD1 agrees at 8 bases. The CDR3 has 15 residues. The germline CDR1 and CDR2 sequences are LNHDA and SQIVND (reference sequence). Trimming removed 5 bases from V and 2 bases from J; junction bases left unmatched: 7.

The chain has TRBV10-3 and TRBJ2-3; D uncertain. V shed 0 bases and J shed 6 bases, with 7 bases lying between them. Germline loops: CDR1 ENHRY, CDR2 SYGVKD. The CDR3 runs to 13 residues. In nucleotides, the CDR3 is TGTGCCATCAGTGAGTCGAATAAGGATACGCAGTATTTT. This codes for CAISESNKDTQYF.

The chain has TRBV7-3 and TRBJ1-3; a weak D match, TRBD1 (5 bases). Germline V gene lookup returns CDR1 SGHTA and CDR2 FQGTGA. CDR3 length: 14 residues. The germline V and J ends were trimmed by 4 bases and 1 base, with 8 bases remaining between them. The CDR3 is CASSSAGSGNTIYF. As DNA, the CDR3 is TGTGCCAGCAGCTCGGCAGGGTCTGGAAACACCATATATTTT.

The chain employs TRBV9 and TRBJ2-1; tentative D call: TRBD2 (7 bases). The CDR3 spans 15 residues. Trimming stripped 3 bases from V and 2 bases from J, with 12 bases between. Per germline, CDR1 SGDLS and CDR2 YYNGEE. The CDR3 here is CASSAGGGAYNEQFF. CDR3 coding DNA: TGTGCCAGCAGCGCCGGAGGGGGGGCCTACAATGAGCAGTTCTTC.

This chain connects TRBV7-9 to TRBJ1-5; D possibly corresponds to TRBD1 (5 bases). The V gene lost 1 base and the J gene lost 2 bases, with 6 bases spanning the gap. The CDR3 is 14 residues long. CDR1 SEHNR and CDR2 FQNEAQ come from the germline V gene (reference sequence). CDR3 DNA sequence: TGTGCCAGCAGCTTAGGGGGACGCAATCAGCCCCAGCATTTT. Translated, it gives CASSLGGRNQPQHF. The full variable domain, completed using reference TRBV7-9 and TRBJ1-5, is DTGVSQNPRHKITKRGQNVTFRCDPISEHNRLYWYRQTLGQGPEFLTYFQNEAQLEKSRLLSDRFSAERPKGSFSTLEIQRTEQGDSAMYLCASSLGGRNQPQHFGDGTRLSIL.

The rearrangement uses TRBV7-6 and TRBJ2-2; the D gene is possibly TRBD1 (5 bases). V lost 4 bases, J lost 0 bases, and 9 bases lay in between. Germline V gives CDR1 SGHVS, CDR2 FNYEAQ. The CDR3 length is 15 residues. CDR3 in amino acids: CASSSRATNTGELFF. The CDR3 coding sequence is TGTGCCAGCAGCTCCAGGGCAACGAACACCGGGGAGCTGTTTTTT.

The chain combines TRBV21-1 with TRBJ1-5. TRBV21-1 is assigned pseudogene status. CDR3 length: 11 residues. CDR3 bases: TGTGCCAGCATCCAGAGCCAGCCCCAGCATTTT. This gives the protein CASIQSQPQHF.

The chain links TRBV6-6 to TRBJ1-4, with D possibly TRBD1 on 5 matching bases. Germline V gives CDR1 MNHNY, CDR2 SVGAGI (reference sequence). Deletions cut 7 bases from V and 7 bases from J, with 10 bases between. The CDR3 is 12 amino acids. The CDR3 sequence is CASTHGAEKLFF. Here the CDR3 DNA reads TGTGCCAGCACCCATGGGGCTGAAAAACTGTTTTTT.

This clone appeared a few times. The chain couples TRBV28 to TRBJ1-1; D gene ambiguous. The CDR3 totals 14 residues. Trimming stripped 6 bases from V and 0 bases from J, with 11 bases between. Germline V CDR1 and CDR2: MDHEN, SYDVKM. The CDR3 nucleotides are TGTGCCAGCAGCACAGCACCTATGAACACTGAAGCTTTCTTT. It encodes CASSTAPMNTEAFF.

This chain joins TRBV4-2 and TRBJ2-3; 12 nucleotides agree with TRBD1. The CDR3 length is 16 residues. The junction had 8 bases not matched to a gene; V was cut back by 2 bases and J by 8 bases. Germline lookup yields CDR1 LGHNA and CDR2 YNFKEQ. The CDR3 bases are TGTGCCAGCAGCCAAAGTCCGGGACAGGGGGCCGTTACGCAGTATTTT. Translated, it gives CASSQSPGQGAVTQYF.

This sequence joins TRBV18 and TRBJ2-7; TRBD2 is a possible D gene (5 bases). Trimming took 3 bases from V and 4 from J, leaving 10 bases between them. Germline lookup yields CDR1 KGHSH and CDR2 LQKENI. CDR3 length: 13 residues. For the CDR3, the DNA is TGTGCCAGCTCACCTGAGGCGGGTTACGAGCAGTACTTC. It encodes CASSPEAGYEQYF. Full variable domain (outside the CDR3, taken from reference TRBV18 and TRBJ2-7): NAGVMQNPRHLVRRRGQEARLRCSPMKGHSHVYWYRQLPEEGLKFMVYLQKENIIDESGMPKERFSAEFPKEGPSILRIQQVVRGDSAAYFCASSPEAGYEQYFGPGTRLTVT.

This clone is categorized as medium-sized. The chain is built from TRBV4-2 and TRBJ1-2; D is perhaps TRBD1 (5 bases). V shed 4 bases and J shed 1 base, with 13 bases lying between them. There are 15 residues in the CDR3. Germline lookup yields CDR1 LGHNA and CDR2 YNFKEQ. This chain's CDR3 is CASSRGLGGNYGYTF. CDR3 DNA: TGTGCCAGCAGCCGGGGCCTGGGCGGTAACTATGGCTACACCTTC.

This clone was observed a single time. The chain recombines TRBV19 with TRBJ1-1, with 7 nucleotides matching TRBD1. The V segment lost 5 bases and the J segment 5 bases; nucleotides outside the gene matches: 11. The CDR3 contains 15 residues. Germline CDR1 and CDR2: LNHDA and SQIVND (reference sequence). CDR3 region: CASSPRQGSGTEAFF. In DNA form, the CDR3 reads TGTGCCAGTAGTCCCAGACAGGGATCCGGAACTGAAGCTTTCTTT.

The chain couples TRBV7-3 to TRBJ2-3, with no clear D. This CDR3 is 14 amino acids long. Germline V lookup: CDR1 SGHTA, CDR2 FQGTGA. V lost 5 bases and J lost 0, with 9 bases in between. CDR3 nucleotides: TGTGCCAGCAGCCCTTTGACGAGCACAGATACGCAGTATTTT. Translation gives CASSPLTSTDTQYF. Drawing the rest from reference TRBV7-3 and TRBJ2-3, the complete variable domain is GAGVSQTPSNKVTEKGKYVELRCDPISGHTALYWYRQSLGQGPEFLIYFQGTGAADDSGLPNDRFFAVRPEGSVSTLKIQRTERGDSAVYLCASSPLTSTDTQYFGPGTRLTVL.

This chain joins TRBV7-8 and TRBJ2-2, with 9 bases lining up with TRBD1. Per the germline V gene, CDR1 is SGHVS and CDR2 is FQNEAQ. With V trimmed by 6 bases and J by 4 bases, 9 bases remained unmatched. CDR3 length: 16 amino acids. DNA for the CDR3: TGTGCCAGCAGTTCGCCCGGGACAGGGTTCACCGGGGAGCTGTTTTTT. Translated: CASSSPGTGFTGELFF. The full variable domain, rest sourced from reference TRBV7-8 and TRBJ2-2, is GAGVSQSPRYKVAKRGQDVALRCDPISGHVSLFWYQQALGQGPEFLTYFQNEAQLDKSGLPSDRFFAERPEGSVSTLKIQRTQQEDSAVYLCASSSPGTGFTGELFFGEGSRLTVL.

For this clone: This sample also contains other DNA sequences that code for the same CDR3. The chain recombines TRBV6-6 with TRBJ2-5; D possibly corresponds to TRBD2 (7 bases). Germline values: CDR1 MNHNY, CDR2 SVGAGI (reference sequence). The CDR3 spans 14 residues. V lost 4 bases, J lost 5 bases, and 14 bases lay in between. The CDR3 sequence is CASSWGRGSETQYF. The CDR3 nucleotides read TGTGCCAGCAGTTGGGGGCGGGGGTCGGAGACCCAGTACTTC.